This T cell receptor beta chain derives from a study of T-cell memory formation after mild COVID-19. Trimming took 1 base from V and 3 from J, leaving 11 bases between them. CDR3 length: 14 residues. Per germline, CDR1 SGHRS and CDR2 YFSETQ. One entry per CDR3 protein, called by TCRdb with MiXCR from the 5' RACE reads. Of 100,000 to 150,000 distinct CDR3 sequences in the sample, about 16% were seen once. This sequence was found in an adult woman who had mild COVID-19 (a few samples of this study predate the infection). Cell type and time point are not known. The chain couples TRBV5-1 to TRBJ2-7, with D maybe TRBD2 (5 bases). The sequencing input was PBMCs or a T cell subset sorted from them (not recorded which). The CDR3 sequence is CASSLKDGDYEQYF. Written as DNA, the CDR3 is TGCGCCAGCAGCTTGAAGGACGGGGACTACGAGCAGTACTTC. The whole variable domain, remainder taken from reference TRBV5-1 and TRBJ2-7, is KAGVTQTPRYLIKTRGQQVTLSCSPISGHRSVSWYQQTPGQGLQFLFEYFSETQRNKGNFPGRFSGRQFSNSRSEMNVSTLELGDSALYLCASSLKDGDYEQYFGPGTRLTVT.